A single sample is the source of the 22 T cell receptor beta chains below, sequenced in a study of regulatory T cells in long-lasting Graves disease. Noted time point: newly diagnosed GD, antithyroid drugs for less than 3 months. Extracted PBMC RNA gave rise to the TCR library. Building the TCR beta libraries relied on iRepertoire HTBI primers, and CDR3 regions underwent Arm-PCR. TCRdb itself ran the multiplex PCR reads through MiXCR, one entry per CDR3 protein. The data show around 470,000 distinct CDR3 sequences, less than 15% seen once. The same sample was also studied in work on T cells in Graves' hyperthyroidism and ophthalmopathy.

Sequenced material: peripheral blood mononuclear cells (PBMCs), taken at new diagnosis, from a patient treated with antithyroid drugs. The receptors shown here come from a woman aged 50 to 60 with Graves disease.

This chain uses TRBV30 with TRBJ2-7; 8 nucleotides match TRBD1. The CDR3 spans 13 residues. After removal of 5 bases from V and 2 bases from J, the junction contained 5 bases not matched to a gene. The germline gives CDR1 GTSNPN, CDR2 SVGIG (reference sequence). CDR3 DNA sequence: TGTGCCTGGGGGACAGGCGGAGCCTACGAGCAGTACTTC. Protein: CAWGTGGAYEQYF.

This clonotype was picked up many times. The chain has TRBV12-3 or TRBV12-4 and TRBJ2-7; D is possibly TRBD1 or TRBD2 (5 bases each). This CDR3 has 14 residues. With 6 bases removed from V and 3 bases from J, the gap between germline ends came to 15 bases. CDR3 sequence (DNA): TGTGCCAGCAGCTCGACAGACTACATCTACGAGCAGTACTTC. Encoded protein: CASSSTDYIYEQYF.

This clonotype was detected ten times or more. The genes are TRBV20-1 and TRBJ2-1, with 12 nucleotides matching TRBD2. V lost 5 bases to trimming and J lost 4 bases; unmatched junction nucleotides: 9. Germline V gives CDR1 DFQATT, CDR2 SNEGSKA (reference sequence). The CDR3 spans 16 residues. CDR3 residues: CSAPDALAGGYNEQFF. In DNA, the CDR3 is TGCAGTGCTCCCGACGCGCTAGCGGGAGGGTACAATGAGCAGTTCTTC.

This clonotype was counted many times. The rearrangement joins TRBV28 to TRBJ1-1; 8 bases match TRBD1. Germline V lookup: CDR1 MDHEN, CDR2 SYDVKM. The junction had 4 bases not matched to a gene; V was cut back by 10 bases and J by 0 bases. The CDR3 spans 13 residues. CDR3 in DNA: TGTGCCACCAGGGGGCCAATGAACACTGAAGCTTTCTTT. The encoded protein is CATRGPMNTEAFF.

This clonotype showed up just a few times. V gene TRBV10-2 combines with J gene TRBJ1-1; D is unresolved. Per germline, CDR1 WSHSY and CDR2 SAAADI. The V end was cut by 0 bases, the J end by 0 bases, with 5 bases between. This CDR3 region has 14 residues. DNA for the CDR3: TGCGCCAGCAGTGAGTCAGTGATGAACACTGAAGCTTTCTTT. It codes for CASSESVMNTEAFF.

Written as DNA, the CDR3 is TGCGCCAGCAGCCCCGATAATGAAAAACTGTTTTTT. This gives the protein CASSPDNEKLFF. This rearrangement joins TRBV5-1 to TRBJ1-4; D unresolved. V was trimmed by 4 bases and J by 4 bases, leaving 5 bases between them. This CDR3 has 12 amino acids. Germline loops: CDR1 SGHRS, CDR2 YFSETQ.

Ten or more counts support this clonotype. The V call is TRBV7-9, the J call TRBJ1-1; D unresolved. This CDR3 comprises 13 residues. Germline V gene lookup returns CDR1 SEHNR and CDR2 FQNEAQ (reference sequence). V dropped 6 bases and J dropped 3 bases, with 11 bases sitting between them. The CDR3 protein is CASRFRHDTEAFF. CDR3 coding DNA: TGTGCCAGCAGATTTAGACATGACACTGAAGCTTTCTTT.

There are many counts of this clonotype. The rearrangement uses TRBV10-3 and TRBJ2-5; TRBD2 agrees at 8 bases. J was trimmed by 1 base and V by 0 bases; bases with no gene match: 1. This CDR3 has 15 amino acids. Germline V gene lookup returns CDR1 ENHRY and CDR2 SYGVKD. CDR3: CAISESGLAQETQYF. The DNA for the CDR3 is TGTGCCATCAGTGAGTCAGGACTAGCCCAAGAGACCCAGTACTTC.

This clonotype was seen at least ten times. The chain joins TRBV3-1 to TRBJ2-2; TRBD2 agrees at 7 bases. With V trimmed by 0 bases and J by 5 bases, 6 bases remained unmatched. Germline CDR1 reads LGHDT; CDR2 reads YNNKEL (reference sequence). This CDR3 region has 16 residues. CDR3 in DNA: TGTGCCAGCAGCCAAGATGGAAGGCGGGAGACCGGGGAGCTGTTTTTT. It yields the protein CASSQDGRRETGELFF.

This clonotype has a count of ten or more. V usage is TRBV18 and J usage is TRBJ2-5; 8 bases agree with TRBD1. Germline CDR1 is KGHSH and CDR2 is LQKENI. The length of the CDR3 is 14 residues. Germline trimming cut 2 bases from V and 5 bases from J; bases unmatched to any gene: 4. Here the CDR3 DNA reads TGTGCCAGCTCACCATTGGACAGGGTGGAGACCCAGTACTTC. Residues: CASSPLDRVETQYF.

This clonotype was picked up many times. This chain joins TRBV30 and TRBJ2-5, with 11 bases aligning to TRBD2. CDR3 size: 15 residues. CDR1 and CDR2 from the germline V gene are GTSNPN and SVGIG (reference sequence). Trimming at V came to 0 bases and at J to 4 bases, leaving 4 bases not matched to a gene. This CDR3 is CAWSVLAGAGETQYF. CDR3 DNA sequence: TGTGCCTGGAGTGTACTAGCGGGAGCAGGAGAGACCCAGTACTTC.

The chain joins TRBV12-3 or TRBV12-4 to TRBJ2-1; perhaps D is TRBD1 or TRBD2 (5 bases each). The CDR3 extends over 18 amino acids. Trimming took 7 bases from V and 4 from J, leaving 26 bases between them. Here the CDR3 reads CASNDPLGGNPEYNEQFF. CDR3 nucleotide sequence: TGTGCCAGCAACGACCCTCTTGGGGGAAACCCCGAGTACAATGAGCAGTTCTTC.

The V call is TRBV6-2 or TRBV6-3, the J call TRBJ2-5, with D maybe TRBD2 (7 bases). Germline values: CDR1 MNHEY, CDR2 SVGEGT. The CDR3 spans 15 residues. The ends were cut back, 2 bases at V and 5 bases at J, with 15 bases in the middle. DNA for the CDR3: TGTGCCAGCAGTTACCCCGGGGGAGGGGGGGAGACCCAGTACTTC. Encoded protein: CASSYPGGGGETQYF.

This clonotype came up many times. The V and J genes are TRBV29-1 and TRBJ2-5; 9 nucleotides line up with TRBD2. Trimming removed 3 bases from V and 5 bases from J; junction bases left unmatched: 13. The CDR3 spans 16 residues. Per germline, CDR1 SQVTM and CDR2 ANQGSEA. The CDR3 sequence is CSVDSTLAGYGETQYF. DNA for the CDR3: TGCAGCGTTGACTCCACTCTAGCGGGATACGGGGAGACCCAGTACTTC.

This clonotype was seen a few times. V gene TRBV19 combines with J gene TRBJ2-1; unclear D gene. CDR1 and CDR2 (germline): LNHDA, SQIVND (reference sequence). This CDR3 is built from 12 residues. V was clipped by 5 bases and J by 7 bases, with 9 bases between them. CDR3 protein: CASSERWNEQFF. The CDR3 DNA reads TGTGCCAGTAGTGAGAGGTGGAATGAGCAGTTCTTC.

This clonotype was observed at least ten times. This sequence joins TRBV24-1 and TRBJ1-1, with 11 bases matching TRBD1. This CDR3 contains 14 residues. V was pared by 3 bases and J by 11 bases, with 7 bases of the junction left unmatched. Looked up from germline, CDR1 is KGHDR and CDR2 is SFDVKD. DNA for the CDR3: TGTGCCACCAGTGATGGACAGGGGGCCAGAGGTGCTTTCTTT. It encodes CATSDGQGARGAFF.

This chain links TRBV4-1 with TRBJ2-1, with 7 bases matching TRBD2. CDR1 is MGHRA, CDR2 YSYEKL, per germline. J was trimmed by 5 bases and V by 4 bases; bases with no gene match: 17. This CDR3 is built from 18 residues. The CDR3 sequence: CASSRKVPEGGAHNEQFF. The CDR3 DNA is TGCGCCAGCAGCCGCAAAGTTCCCGAGGGAGGGGCCCACAATGAGCAGTTCTTC.

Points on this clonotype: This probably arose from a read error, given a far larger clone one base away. The CDR3 region is CASSLDRSSTDTQYF. DNA for the CDR3: TGTGCCAGCAGCTTGGACAGGAGTAGCACAGATACGCAGTATTTT. The gene calls are TRBV5-6 and TRBJ2-3; maybe TRBD1 (5 bases). The CDR3 extends over 15 amino acids. CDR1 SGHDT and CDR2 YYEEEE come from the germline V gene. V was trimmed by 0 bases and J by 0 bases, leaving 8 bases between them.

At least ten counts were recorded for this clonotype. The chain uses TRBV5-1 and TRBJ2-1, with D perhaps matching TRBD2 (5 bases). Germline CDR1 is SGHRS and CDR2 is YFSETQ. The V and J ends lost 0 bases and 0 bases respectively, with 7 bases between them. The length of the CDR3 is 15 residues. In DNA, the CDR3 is TGCGCCAGCAGCTTGGCCGACTACTCCTACAATGAGCAGTTCTTC. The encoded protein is CASSLADYSYNEQFF.

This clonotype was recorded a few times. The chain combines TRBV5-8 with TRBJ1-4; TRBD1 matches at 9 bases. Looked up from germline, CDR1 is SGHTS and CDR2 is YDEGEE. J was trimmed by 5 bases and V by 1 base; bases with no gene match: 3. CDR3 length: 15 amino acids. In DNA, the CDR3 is TGTGCCAGCAGCTTGTTCGGGACAGGGAATGAAAAACTGTTTTTT. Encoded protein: CASSLFGTGNEKLFF.

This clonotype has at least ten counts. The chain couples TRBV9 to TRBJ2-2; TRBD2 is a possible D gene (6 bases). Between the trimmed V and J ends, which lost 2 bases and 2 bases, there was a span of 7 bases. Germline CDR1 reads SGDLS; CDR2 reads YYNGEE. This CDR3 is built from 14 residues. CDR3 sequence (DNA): TGTGCCAGCAGCGTGGGGACTAACACCGGGGAGCTGTTTTTT. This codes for CASSVGTNTGELFF.

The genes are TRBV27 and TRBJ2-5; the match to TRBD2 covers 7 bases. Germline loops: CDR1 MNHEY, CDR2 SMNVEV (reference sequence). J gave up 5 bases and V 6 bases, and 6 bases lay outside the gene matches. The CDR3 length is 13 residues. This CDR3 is CASRRGGVETQYF. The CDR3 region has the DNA TGTGCCAGCAGGAGGGGAGGGGTGGAGACCCAGTACTTC.